These 21 T cell receptor beta chains originate from one sample sequenced in a study of blood T cell repertoires in COVID-19. Using immunoSEQ multiplex PCR, the repertoire was profiled, and TCRdb retains in-frame clones only, with some absent. The sample has over 250,000 clones; nearly 90% are singletons. The sequenced sample was PBMCs or T cells enriched from blood (not recorded which). All receptors derive from a woman aged 55-75 years who had recovered from COVID-19.

This sequence joins TRBV4-1 and TRBJ1-3; D is unresolved. CDR3 length equals 16 residues. Looked up from germline, CDR1 is MGHRA and CDR2 is YSYEKL. Trimming took off 1 base at V and 0 bases at J, with 10 bases between the two ends. The CDR3 loop reads CASSQVLGRSGNTIYF. CDR3 DNA: TGCGCCAGCAGCCAAGTTCTAGGTCGCTCTGGAAACACCATATATTTT.

Concerning this clone: In the same sample, other DNA sequences code for this CDR3. V is TRBV5-1 and J is TRBJ2-3; tentative D call: TRBD2 (5 bases). The CDR3 is made up of 14 amino acids. Trimming cost V 2 bases and J 0 bases, with 7 bases left between them. Germline-derived CDR1 and CDR2 are SGHRS and YFSETQ. The CDR3 here is CASSLPGSTDTQYF. CDR3 coding DNA: TGCGCCAGCAGCTTACCGGGAAGCACAGATACGCAGTATTTT. Filled out from reference TRBV5-1 and TRBJ2-3, the complete variable domain reads KAGVTQTPRYLIKTRGQQVTLSCSPISGHRSVSWYQQTPGQGLQFLFEYFSETQRNKGNFPGRFSGRQFSNSRSEMNVSTLELGDSALYLCASSLPGSTDTQYFGPGTRLTVL.

This chain connects TRBV28 to TRBJ1-4, with 9 bases identical to TRBD1. CDR1 MDHEN and CDR2 SYDVKM come from the germline V gene. The CDR3 runs 15 residues. Trimming at V came to 5 bases and at J to 5 bases, leaving 6 bases not matched to a gene. The CDR3 here is CASSALQGANEKLFF. The CDR3, as DNA: TGTGCCAGCAGTGCTTTACAGGGGGCAAATGAAAAACTGTTTTTT. Complete variable domain (other parts from reference TRBV28 and TRBJ1-4): DVKVTQSSRYLVKRTGEKVFLECVQDMDHENMFWYRQDPGLGLRLIYFSYDVKMKEKGDIPEGYSVSREKKERFSLILESASTNQTSMYLCASSALQGANEKLFFGSGTQLSVL.

This clone was found many times. This chain joins TRBV6-5 and TRBJ2-3, with 15 bases matching TRBD2. The germline gives CDR1 MNHEY, CDR2 SVGAGI. V lost 6 bases, J lost 4 bases, and 2 bases stayed unmatched. There are 15 residues in the CDR3. The CDR3 DNA sequence: TGTGCCAGCAGCGGACTAGCGGGAGGGCCAGATACGCAGTATTTT. Its translation: CASSGLAGGPDTQYF.

The chain carries TRBV5-1 and TRBJ1-1; D is uncertain. V lost 4 bases, J lost 7 bases, and 17 bases lay in between. This CDR3 is 14 amino acids long. Germline loops: CDR1 SGHRS, CDR2 YFSETQ. The CDR3 coding sequence is TGCGCCAGCAGCGTAGACGGAGAGTTGGGTGAAGCTTTCTTT. Residues: CASSVDGELGEAFF. Complete variable domain (other parts from reference TRBV5-1 and TRBJ1-1): KAGVTQTPRYLIKTRGQQVTLSCSPISGHRSVSWYQQTPGQGLQFLFEYFSETQRNKGNFPGRFSGRQFSNSRSEMNVSTLELGDSALYLCASSVDGELGEAFFGQGTRLTVV.

This rearrangement joins TRBV3-1 (or the pseudogene TRBV3-2) to TRBJ1-1, with unresolved D. CDR3 length: 14 amino acids. From germline, CDR1 is LGHDT and CDR2 YNNKEL (reference sequence). Trimming shortened V by 1 base and J by 8 bases, and 14 bases separated the two germline ends. DNA of the CDR3: TGTGCCAGCAGCCAAGTTCAACCCGCGGGGGAAGCTTTCTTT. It yields the protein CASSQVQPAGEAFF.

This sequence joins TRBV4-1 and TRBJ2-5, with TRBD2 matching 7 bases. The CDR3 covers 15 residues. The V gene's germline CDR1 is MGHRA and CDR2 YSYEKL. V lost 0 bases and J lost 7; bases outside the gene matches: 8. DNA for the CDR3: TGCGCCAGCAGCCAAGAGGGGGGGTCCCCAGGGACCCAGTACTTC. It is translated as CASSQEGGSPGTQYF.

The chain recombines TRBV25-1 with TRBJ1-3, with 7 positions matching TRBD1. Germline V gives CDR1 MGHDK, CDR2 SYGVNS. The CDR3 sequence is 15 residues long. Trimming at V came to 2 bases and at J to 4 bases, leaving 5 bases not matched to a gene. CDR3 nucleotides: TGTGCCAGCAGTGAAGGGACAGCCGAAGGAAACACCATATATTTT. This sequence encodes CASSEGTAEGNTIYF.

In regard to this clone: One end of the junction is discordant with germline, which a read error may explain. This chain connects TRBV28 to TRBJ1-3; 7 nucleotides align to TRBD1. Germline V gene data show CDR1 as MDHEN and CDR2 as SYDVKM. The CDR3 contains 12 residues. The CDR3, as DNA: TGTGCCAGCAGTCCGAGGACAGGTTGGGAAAGCTGG. Translated, it gives CASSPRTGWESW.

The V and J genes are TRBV5-1 and TRBJ2-2, with 11 bases matching TRBD2. The CDR3 extends over 16 amino acids. Trimming at V came to 1 base and at J to 3 bases, leaving 2 bases not matched to a gene. The V gene's germline CDR1 is SGHRS and CDR2 YFSETQ. The CDR3 DNA reads as TGCGCCAGCAGCTTGCTAGCGGGGGGCGACACCGGGGAGCTGTTTTTT. Translation gives CASSLLAGGDTGELFF.

This clone was counted a single time. The rearrangement joins TRBV5-5 to TRBJ1-4; D call uncertain. Deletions cut 2 bases from V and 8 bases from J, with 13 bases between. The germline gives CDR1 SGHKS, CDR2 YYEKEE (reference sequence). The CDR3 is made up of 14 amino acids. The CDR3 coding sequence is TGTGCCAGCAGCTTCGATTCCGGCGGGGAAAAACTGTTTTTT. Translated, it gives CASSFDSGGEKLFF.

For this clone: The sample contains more than one DNA sequence encoding this CDR3. The genes are TRBV11-2 and TRBJ1-1; no clear D. This CDR3 contains 13 residues. Trimming cost V 0 bases and J 5 bases, with 7 bases left between them. Germline V CDR1 and CDR2: SGHAT, FQNNGV. The chain's CDR3 is CASSLDRGTEAFF. Written as DNA, the CDR3 is TGTGCCAGCAGCTTAGATCGGGGAACTGAAGCTTTCTTT.

Many counts were recorded for this clone. J is TRBJ2-7 and V is TRBV5-1, with 10 nucleotides matching TRBD2. CDR1 and CDR2 (germline): SGHRS, YFSETQ. Trimming at V came to 3 bases and at J to 0 bases, leaving 6 bases not matched to a gene. This CDR3 region has 16 residues. CDR3 residues: CASSSKASGSSYEQYF. In DNA, the CDR3 is TGCGCCAGCAGCTCCAAGGCTAGCGGGAGCTCCTACGAGCAGTACTTC.

The chain is built from TRBV7-8 and TRBJ1-1, with D perhaps matching TRBD1 (5 bases). Germline V CDR1 and CDR2: SGHVS, FQNEAQ. This CDR3 has 14 residues. With 5 bases removed from V and 3 bases from J, the gap between germline ends came to 13 bases. The CDR3 sequence: CASSVLGLDTEAFF. The CDR3 DNA reads as TGTGCCAGCAGCGTGCTGGGGCTGGACACTGAAGCTTTCTTT.

The chain employs TRBV4-1 and TRBJ2-1, with TRBD1 matching 7 bases. V gave up 1 base and J gave up 9 bases; unmatched junction bases: 12. The germline gives CDR1 MGHRA, CDR2 YSYEKL. CDR3 length: 16 amino acids. CDR3 region: CASSQGISGQWGEQFF. CDR3 sequence (DNA): TGCGCCAGCAGCCAAGGAATTTCGGGACAGTGGGGTGAGCAGTTCTTC.

The CDR3 reads CAISDTSGPNTGELFF. The CDR3 coding sequence is TGTGCCATCAGTGATACTAGCGGGCCGAACACCGGGGAGCTGTTTTTT. The rearrangement links TRBV10-3 to TRBJ2-2, with TRBD2 matching over 9 bases. CDR3 length: 16 residues. Germline V lookup: CDR1 ENHRY, CDR2 SYGVKD. V dropped 3 bases and J dropped 0; count of bases not matched to a gene: 2.

This clone was recorded a few times. This chain's CDR3 is CASSQVWGGRRADTQYF. The DNA of the CDR3 is TGCGCCAGCAGCCAAGTTTGGGGAGGGCGAAGAGCAGATACGCAGTATTTT. The chain couples TRBV4-1 to TRBJ2-3; 7 bases agree with TRBD2. Germline values: CDR1 MGHRA, CDR2 YSYEKL. The CDR3 is 17 amino acids. With V trimmed by 1 base and J by 4 bases, 11 bases remained unmatched.

The V gene is TRBV5-1, the J gene TRBJ1-1; 10 bases are a match to TRBD1. This CDR3 has 13 residues. Germline CDR1 is SGHRS and CDR2 is YFSETQ. The ends lost 4 bases at V and 6 bases at J; junction bases unmatched: 3. CDR3 in amino acids: CASSAGQGSEAFF. In DNA form, the CDR3 reads TGCGCCAGCAGCGCGGGACAGGGGTCTGAAGCTTTCTTT.

This clone was seen just once. The chain has TRBV6-5 and TRBJ2-7, with TRBD1 as a possible D gene (5 bases). The CDR3 has 15 residues. Germline values: CDR1 MNHEY, CDR2 SVGAGI. V was pared by 4 bases and J by 0 bases, with 13 bases between. CDR3 sequence: CASSSSLRGSYEQYF. For the CDR3, the DNA is TGTGCCAGCAGTTCCTCTTTAAGGGGCTCCTACGAGCAGTACTTC.

The table lists this clone with a count of one. The genes are TRBV5-1 and TRBJ1-3; D is possibly TRBD1 (5 bases). The CDR3 is made up of 18 amino acids. Per germline, CDR1 SGHRS and CDR2 YFSETQ. The ends were cut back, 2 bases at V and 0 bases at J, with 18 bases in the middle. DNA of the CDR3: TGCGCCAGCAGCTTCGGGTCGGTTCCCGGGGGCTCTGGAAACACCATATATTTT. Its protein is CASSFGSVPGGSGNTIYF.

The chain employs TRBV11-3 and TRBJ1-2; tentative D call: TRBD1 (6 bases). Trimming took 5 bases from V and 6 from J, leaving 19 bases between them. The CDR3 length is 15 residues. Germline CDR1 SGHNT, CDR2 YENEEA. CDR3 nucleotide sequence: TGTGCCAGCAGCCTAGCTCCGAAGACAGGAGATGGCTACACCTTC. Amino acids: CASSLAPKTGDGYTF.